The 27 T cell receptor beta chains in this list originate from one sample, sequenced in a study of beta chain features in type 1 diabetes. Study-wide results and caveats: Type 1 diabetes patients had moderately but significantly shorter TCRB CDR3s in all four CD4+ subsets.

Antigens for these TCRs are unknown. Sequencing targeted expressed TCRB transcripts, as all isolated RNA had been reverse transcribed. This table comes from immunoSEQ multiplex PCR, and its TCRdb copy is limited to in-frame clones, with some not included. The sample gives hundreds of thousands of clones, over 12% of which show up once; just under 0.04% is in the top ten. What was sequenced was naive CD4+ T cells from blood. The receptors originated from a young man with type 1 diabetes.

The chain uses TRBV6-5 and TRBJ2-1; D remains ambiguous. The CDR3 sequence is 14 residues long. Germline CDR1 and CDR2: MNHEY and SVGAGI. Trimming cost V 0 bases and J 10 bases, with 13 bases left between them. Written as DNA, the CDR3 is TGTGCCAGCAGTTACTCGGGCAGTCAAGGGGAGCAGTTCTTC. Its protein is CASSYSGSQGEQFF.

The CDR3 DNA follows: TGTGCCTGGAGTGGGACTAGCGGGGCCCACGAGCAGTACTTC. Amino acid sequence: CAWSGTSGAHEQYF. The V call is TRBV30, the J call TRBJ2-7; 12 bases agree with TRBD2. Germline values: CDR1 GTSNPN, CDR2 SVGIG (reference sequence). V was clipped by 1 base and J by 5 bases; unmatched bases: 3. The CDR3 consists of 14 residues.

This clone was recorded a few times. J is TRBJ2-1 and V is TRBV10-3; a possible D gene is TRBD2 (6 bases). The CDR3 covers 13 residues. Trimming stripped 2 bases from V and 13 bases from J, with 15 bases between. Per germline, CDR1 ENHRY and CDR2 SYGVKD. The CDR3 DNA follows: TGTGCCATCAGTGAGAGTAATGGCGGGAACCAGTTCTTC. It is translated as CAISESNGGNQFF.

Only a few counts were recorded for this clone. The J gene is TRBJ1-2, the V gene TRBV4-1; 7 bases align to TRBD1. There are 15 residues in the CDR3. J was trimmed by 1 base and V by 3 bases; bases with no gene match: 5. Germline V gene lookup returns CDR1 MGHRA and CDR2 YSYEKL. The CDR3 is CASSHAGTVNYGYTF. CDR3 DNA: TGCGCCAGCAGCCATGCCGGGACAGTTAACTATGGCTACACCTTC.

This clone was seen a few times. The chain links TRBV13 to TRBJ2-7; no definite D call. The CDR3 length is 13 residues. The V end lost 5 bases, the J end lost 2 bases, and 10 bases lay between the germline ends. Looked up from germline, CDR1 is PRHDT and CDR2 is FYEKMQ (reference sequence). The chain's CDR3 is CASSRTGPYEQYF. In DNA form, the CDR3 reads TGTGCCAGCAGCCGGACCGGTCCCTACGAGCAGTACTTC.

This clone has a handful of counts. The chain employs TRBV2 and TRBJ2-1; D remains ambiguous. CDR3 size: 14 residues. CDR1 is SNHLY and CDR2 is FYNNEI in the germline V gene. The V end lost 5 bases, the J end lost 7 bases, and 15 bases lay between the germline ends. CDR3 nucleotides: TGTGCCAGCAGTTTGGGCGGTTTGGATAATGAGCAGTTCTTC. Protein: CASSLGGLDNEQFF.

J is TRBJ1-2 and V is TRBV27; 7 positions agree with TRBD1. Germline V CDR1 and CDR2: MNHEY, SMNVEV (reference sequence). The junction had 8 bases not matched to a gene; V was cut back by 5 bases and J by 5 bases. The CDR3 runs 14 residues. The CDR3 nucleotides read TGTGCCAGCAGTGCTATGGACAGGCGGTATGGCTACACCTTC. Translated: CASSAMDRRYGYTF.

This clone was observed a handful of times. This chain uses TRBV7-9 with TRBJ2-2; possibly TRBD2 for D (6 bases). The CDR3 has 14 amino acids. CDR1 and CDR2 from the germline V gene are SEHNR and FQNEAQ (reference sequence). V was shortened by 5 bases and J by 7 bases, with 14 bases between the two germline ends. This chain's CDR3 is CASSPSREHGELFF. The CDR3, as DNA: TGTGCCAGCAGCCCTTCGCGGGAACACGGGGAGCTGTTTTTT.

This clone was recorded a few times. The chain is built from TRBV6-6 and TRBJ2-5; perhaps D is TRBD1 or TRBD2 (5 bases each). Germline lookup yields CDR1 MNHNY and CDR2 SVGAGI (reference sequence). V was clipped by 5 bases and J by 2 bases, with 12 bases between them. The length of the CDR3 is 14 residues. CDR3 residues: CASSPRDPQETQYF. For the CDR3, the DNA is TGTGCCAGCAGTCCCAGGGACCCACAAGAGACCCAGTACTTC.

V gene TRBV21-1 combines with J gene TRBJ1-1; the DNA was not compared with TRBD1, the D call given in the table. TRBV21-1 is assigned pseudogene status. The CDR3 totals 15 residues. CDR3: CASSTPGQVNTEAFF. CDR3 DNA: TGTGCCAGCAGCACCCCGGGACAGGTGAACACTGAAGCTTTCTTT.

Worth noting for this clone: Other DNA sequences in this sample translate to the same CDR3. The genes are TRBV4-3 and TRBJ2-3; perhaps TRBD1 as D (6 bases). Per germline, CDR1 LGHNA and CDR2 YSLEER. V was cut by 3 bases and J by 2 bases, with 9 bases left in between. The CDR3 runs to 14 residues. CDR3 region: CASSQDRLTDTQYF. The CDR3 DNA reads TGCGCCAGCAGCCAGGACAGACTCACAGATACGCAGTATTTT.

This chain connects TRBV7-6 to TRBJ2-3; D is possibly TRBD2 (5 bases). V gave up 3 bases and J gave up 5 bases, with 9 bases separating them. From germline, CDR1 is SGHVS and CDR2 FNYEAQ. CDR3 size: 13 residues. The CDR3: CASSFSGRDTQYF. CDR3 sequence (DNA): TGTGCCAGCAGCTTTAGTGGGAGAGATACGCAGTATTTT.

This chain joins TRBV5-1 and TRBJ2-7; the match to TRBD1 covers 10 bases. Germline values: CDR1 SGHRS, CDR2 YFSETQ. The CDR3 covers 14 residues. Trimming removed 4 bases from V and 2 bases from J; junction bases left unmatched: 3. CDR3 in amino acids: CASSKGTGAYEQYF. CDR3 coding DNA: TGCGCCAGCAGCAAAGGGACAGGGGCCTACGAGCAGTACTTC.

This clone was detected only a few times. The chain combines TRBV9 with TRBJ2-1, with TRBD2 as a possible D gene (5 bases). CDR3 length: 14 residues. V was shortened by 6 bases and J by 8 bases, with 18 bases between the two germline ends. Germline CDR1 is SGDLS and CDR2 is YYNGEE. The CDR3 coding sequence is TGTGCCAGCAAGCCCAGCTCAGCGGTCGATGAGCAGTTCTTC. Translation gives CASKPSSAVDEQFF.

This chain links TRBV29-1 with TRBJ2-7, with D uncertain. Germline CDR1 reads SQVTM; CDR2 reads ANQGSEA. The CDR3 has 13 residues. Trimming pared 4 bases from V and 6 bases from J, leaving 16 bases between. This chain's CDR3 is CSVGDTNKGEQYF. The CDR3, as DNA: TGCAGCGTTGGAGACACCAATAAGGGCGAGCAGTACTTC.

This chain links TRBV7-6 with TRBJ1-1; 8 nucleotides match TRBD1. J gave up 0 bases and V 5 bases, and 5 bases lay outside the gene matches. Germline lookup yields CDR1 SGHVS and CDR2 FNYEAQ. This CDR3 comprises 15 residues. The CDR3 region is CASSTRTGMNTEAFF. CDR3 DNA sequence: TGTGCCAGCAGCACCCGGACAGGGATGAACACTGAAGCTTTCTTT.

As DNA, the CDR3 is TGCGCCAGCATTGTTTCACCATACTTCCCCCGTACAGGGACTGGGGCCAACGTCCTGACTTTC. Its protein product is CASIVSPYFPRTGTGANVLTF. The rearrangement joins TRBV5-1 to TRBJ2-6, with a possible D match to TRBD1 (6 bases). Germline lookup yields CDR1 SGHRS and CDR2 YFSETQ. The CDR3 spans 21 residues. Trimming left V 6 bases short and J 2 bases short, with 30 bases between.

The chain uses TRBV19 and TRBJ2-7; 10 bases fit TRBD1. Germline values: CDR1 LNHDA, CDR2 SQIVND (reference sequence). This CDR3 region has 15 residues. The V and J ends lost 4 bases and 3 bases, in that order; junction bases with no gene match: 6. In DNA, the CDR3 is TGTGCCAGTAGTAAGTACCGGGACAGGGGCTACGAGCAGTACTTC. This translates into CASSKYRDRGYEQYF.

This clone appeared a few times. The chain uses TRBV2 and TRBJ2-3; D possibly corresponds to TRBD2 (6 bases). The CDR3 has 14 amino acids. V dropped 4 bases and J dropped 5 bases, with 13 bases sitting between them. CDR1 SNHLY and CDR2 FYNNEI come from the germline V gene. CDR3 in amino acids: CASSVETGEDTQYF. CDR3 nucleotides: TGTGCCAGCAGTGTGGAAACGGGAGAAGATACGCAGTATTTT.

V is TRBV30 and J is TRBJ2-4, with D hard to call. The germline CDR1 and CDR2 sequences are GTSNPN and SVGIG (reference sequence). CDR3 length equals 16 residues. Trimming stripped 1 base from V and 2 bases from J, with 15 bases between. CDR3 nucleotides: TGTGCCTGGAGTGCACTTGGACGACAAACCAAAAACATTCAGTACTTC. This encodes CAWSALGRQTKNIQYF.

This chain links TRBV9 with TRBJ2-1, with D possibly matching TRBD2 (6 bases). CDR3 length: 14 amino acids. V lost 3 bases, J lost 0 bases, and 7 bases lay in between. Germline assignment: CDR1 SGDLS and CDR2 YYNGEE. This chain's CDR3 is CASSATSSYNEQFF. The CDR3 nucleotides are TGTGCCAGCAGCGCGACTAGCTCCTACAATGAGCAGTTCTTC.

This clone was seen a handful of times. The CDR3 reads CATAGRLGNDTQYF. For the CDR3, the DNA is TGTGCCACCGCAGGGAGACTAGGCAACGATACGCAGTATTTT. The chain uses TRBV10-3 and TRBJ2-3, with a possible D match to TRBD2 (6 bases). V lost 10 bases to trimming and J lost 6 bases, with 20 bases between them. The germline V gene has CDR1 ENHRY and CDR2 SYGVKD. The length of the CDR3 is 14 residues.

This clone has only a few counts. CDR3 sequence reads: CASSSQGGTEAFF. CDR3 DNA: TGTGCCAGCAGCTCCCAGGGAGGCACTGAAGCTTTCTTT. The chain links TRBV5-4 to TRBJ1-1; maybe TRBD1 (5 bases). The CDR3 length is 13 residues. CDR1 is SGHNT, CDR2 YYREEE, per germline (reference sequence). Trimming shortened V by 3 bases and J by 4 bases, and 10 bases separated the two germline ends.

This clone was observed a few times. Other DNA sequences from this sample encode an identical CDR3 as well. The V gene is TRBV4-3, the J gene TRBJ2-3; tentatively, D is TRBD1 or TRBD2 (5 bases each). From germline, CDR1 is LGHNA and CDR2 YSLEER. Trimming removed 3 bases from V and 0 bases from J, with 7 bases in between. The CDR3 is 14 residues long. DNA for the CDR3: TGCGCCAGCAGCCAGGGACCTAGCACAGATACGCAGTATTTT. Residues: CASSQGPSTDTQYF.

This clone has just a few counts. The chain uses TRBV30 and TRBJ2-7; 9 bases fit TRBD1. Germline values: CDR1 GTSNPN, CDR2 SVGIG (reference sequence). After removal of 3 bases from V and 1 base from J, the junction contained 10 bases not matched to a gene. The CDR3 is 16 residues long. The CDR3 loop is CAWRLFRDRVSYEQYF. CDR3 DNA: TGTGCCTGGAGATTATTCCGGGACAGGGTTTCCTACGAGCAGTACTTC.

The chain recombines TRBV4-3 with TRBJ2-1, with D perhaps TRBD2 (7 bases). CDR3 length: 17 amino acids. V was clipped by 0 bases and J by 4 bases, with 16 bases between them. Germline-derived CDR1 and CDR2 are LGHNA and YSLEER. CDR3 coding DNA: TGCGCCAGCAGCCAAGATAGTCGGGGGGCTAAGTACAATGAGCAGTTCTTC. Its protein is CASSQDSRGAKYNEQFF.

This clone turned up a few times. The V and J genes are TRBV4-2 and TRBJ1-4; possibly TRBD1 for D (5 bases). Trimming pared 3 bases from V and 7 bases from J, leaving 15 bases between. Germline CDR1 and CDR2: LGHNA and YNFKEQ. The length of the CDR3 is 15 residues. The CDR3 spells CASSQDTKDGEKLFF. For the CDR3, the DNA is TGTGCCAGCAGCCAGGACACTAAGGACGGTGAAAAACTGTTTTTT.